What follows describes a single TCR beta chain. The germline V gene encodes CDR1 SSHAT and CDR2 FNYEAQ (reference sequence). The length of the CDR3 is 13 residues. V was shortened by 5 bases and J by 2 bases, with 4 bases between the two germline ends. These data belong to a study of blood T cell repertoires in COVID-19. Study overall: Samples of COVID-19 (acute and convalescent) were obtained from the United States, Italy and Spain.

Authors' processing steps: Amplification of reference gene primers was used by the study to estimate nucleated cell counts. Here immunoSEQ multiplex PCR was the method, and the copy in TCRdb shows in-frame clones only, minus some. From that table come the V and J calls and clone size; the DNA was used to work out D and trimming. This table has fewer than 250,000 clones, about 86% appearing once. Each participant's cohort was designated according to participant-reported clinical history. The rearrangement uses TRBV7-7 and TRBJ2-6; D uncertain. The sequence came from a woman aged 40 to 50 with acute COVID-19. The sequenced material came from PBMCs or T cells enriched from blood (not recorded which). The CDR3 DNA reads TGTGCCAGCAGCCCCGCTGGGGCCAACGTCCTGACTTTC. Protein product: CASSPAGANVLTF.